Below are 10 T cell receptor beta chains sequenced from a single sample in a study of T cell repertoires in cytomegalovirus infection. TCRdb reanalysed the reads using MiXCR and keeps one entry per CDR3 protein. The sample lists approximately 270,000 distinct CDR3 sequences, 22% seen once, with roughly a fifth in the top ten. No antigen has been identified for these receptors. The specimen comprised cultured PBMCs, sampled from culture after CMV antigen stimulation. These receptors originate from a human donor in good health (CMV status not recorded). Some clones in this sample may be carry-over from other donors' samples.

This clonotype was seen at least ten times. This chain uses TRBV5-1 with TRBJ1-2, with TRBD1 matching over 9 bases. Germline V gene lookup returns CDR1 SGHRS and CDR2 YFSETQ. This CDR3 comprises 16 residues. V shed 4 bases and J 0 bases; nucleotides not matched to a gene: 7. Here the CDR3 DNA reads TGCGCCAGCAGCCCGGGACAGGGCCGAGCTAACTATGGCTACACCTTC. This codes for CASSPGQGRANYGYTF.

In its sample, this clonotype was seen many times. The V gene is TRBV30, the J gene TRBJ1-1; 7 bases are shared with TRBD1. This CDR3 spans 15 amino acids. V shed 8 bases and J 0 bases; nucleotides not matched to a gene: 12. CDR1 is GTSNPN, CDR2 SVGIG, per germline (reference sequence). The CDR3 nucleotides read TGTGCCCTCAGGAGCCGGGACAGAGTGAACACTGAAGCTTTCTTT. Its protein is CALRSRDRVNTEAFF.

The chain couples TRBV7-3 to TRBJ2-1, with D unclear. In germline, CDR1 is SGHTA, CDR2 FQGTGA. The CDR3 has 15 amino acids. The V end was cut by 5 bases, the J end by 5 bases, with 16 bases between. The CDR3, as DNA: TGTGCCAGCAGCCTAAACCGGGCCGCCGACAATGAGCAGTTCTTC. Protein sequence: CASSLNRAADNEQFF.

The rearrangement links TRBV12-3 or TRBV12-4 to TRBJ2-6, with D unresolved. V was trimmed by 5 bases and J by 4 bases, leaving 15 bases between them. CDR3 length: 16 residues. The CDR3 here is CASSRALGSGANVLTF. The DNA of the CDR3 is TGTGCCAGCAGTCGGGCTTTGGGGTCCGGGGCCAACGTCCTGACTTTC.

This clonotype was seen ten or more times. This sequence joins TRBV7-8 and TRBJ1-1; D might be TRBD1 (6 bases). Germline loops: CDR1 SGHVS, CDR2 FQNEAQ. V was clipped by 1 base and J by 8 bases, with 20 bases between them. The CDR3 runs to 16 residues. The DNA for the CDR3 is TGTGCCAGCAGCTTAGGGAGGGCAGGGGATCTTTGGGAAGCTTTCTTT. It encodes CASSLGRAGDLWEAFF.

Concerning this clonotype itself: This could be a read error, since a much larger clone is one nucleotide away. The gene calls are TRBV7-4 and TRBJ2-5; the match to TRBD2 covers 8 bases. The CDR3 is 16 amino acids. Germline CDR1 and CDR2: SGHVT and SQSDAQ. In DNA, the CDR3 is TGTGCCAACAGCTTAGCGGGACGTCAATTAGAGGAGACCCAGTACTTC. It is translated as CANSLAGRQLEETQYF.

This chain joins TRBV6-6 and TRBJ2-1; 8 nucleotides line up with TRBD1. Germline V gene lookup returns CDR1 MNHNY and CDR2 SVGAGI (reference sequence). The CDR3 has 15 amino acids. The trim removed 4 bases at V and 4 bases at J, leaving 6 bases unmatched. CDR3 DNA sequence: TGTGCCAGCAGTTTTGGGACAGGCTGGTACAATGAGCAGTTCTTC. The encoded protein is CASSFGTGWYNEQFF.

A few counts support this clonotype. V usage is TRBV6-6 and J usage is TRBJ2-3; possibly TRBD2 for D (6 bases). The CDR3 runs 14 residues. Trimming took 6 bases from V and 2 from J, leaving 12 bases between them. Germline CDR1 reads MNHNY; CDR2 reads SVGAGI (reference sequence). This CDR3 is CASRPEGDTDTQYF. The CDR3 DNA reads as TGTGCCAGCAGACCGGAGGGAGACACAGATACGCAGTATTTT.

The V and J genes are TRBV29-1 and TRBJ1-5; D may be TRBD1 (5 bases). The V gene's germline CDR1 is SQVTM and CDR2 ANQGSEA. The CDR3 consists of 13 residues. Trimming took 4 bases from V and 6 from J, leaving 13 bases between them. CDR3 in DNA: TGCAGCGTTGGGGGGTGGCGGGGTCAGCCCCAGCATTTT. Translation gives CSVGGWRGQPQHF.

DNA for the CDR3: TGTGCCAGCAGCCAGGGACTAGAGTTCACAGATACGCAGTATTTT. It codes for CASSQGLEFTDTQYF. The rearrangement uses TRBV28 and TRBJ2-3; 8 nucleotides agree with TRBD2. The V gene end was trimmed by 6 bases and the J gene end by 2 bases; junction bases not matched to a gene: 7. Germline V gene sequence: CDR1 MDHEN, CDR2 SYDVKM. The CDR3 is 15 residues long.